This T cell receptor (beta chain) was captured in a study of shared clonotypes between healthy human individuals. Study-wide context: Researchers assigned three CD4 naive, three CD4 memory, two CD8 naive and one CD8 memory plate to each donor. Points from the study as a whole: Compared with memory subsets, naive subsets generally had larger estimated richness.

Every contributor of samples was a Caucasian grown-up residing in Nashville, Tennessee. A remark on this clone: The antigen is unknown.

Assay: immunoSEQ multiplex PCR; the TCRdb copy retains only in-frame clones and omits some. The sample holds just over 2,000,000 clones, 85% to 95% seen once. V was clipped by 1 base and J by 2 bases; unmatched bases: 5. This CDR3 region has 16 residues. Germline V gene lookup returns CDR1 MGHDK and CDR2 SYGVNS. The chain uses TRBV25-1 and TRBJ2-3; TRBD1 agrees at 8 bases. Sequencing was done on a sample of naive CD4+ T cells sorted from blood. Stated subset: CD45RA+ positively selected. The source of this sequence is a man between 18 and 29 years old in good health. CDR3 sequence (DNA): TGTGCCAGCAGTGAATCGGGACAGGTGCTCACAGATACGCAGTATTTT. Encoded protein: CASSESGQVLTDTQYF.